This T cell receptor (beta chain) derives from a study of a mutant IDH1 vaccine in newly diagnosed glioma. Across the whole study: The patients were given eight vaccinations, one each in weeks 1, 3, 5, 7, 11, 15, 19 and 23.

Generated by immunoSEQ multiplex PCR, the TCRdb table keeps only in-frame clones and is missing some. In the table there are about 83,000 clones, roughly nine tenths of which are singletons. Time point in this sample: week 5, during vaccination. Topical imiquimod was applied with each vaccine dose, which held 300 ug of mutant IDH1 20-mer peptide. Regarding this clone: What it binds is not known.

The sequencing used PBMCs, collected from a glioma patient whose treatment included an IDH1 peptide vaccine. The receptor was isolated from a woman between 50 and 59 years old with glioma.

CDR3 nucleotides: TGCGCCAGCAGCATGACTAGCGGCCGCTACGAGCAGTACTTC. This translates into CASSMTSGRYEQYF. This chain links TRBV5-1 with TRBJ2-7; 9 bases agree with TRBD2. Germline CDR1 reads SGHRS; CDR2 reads YFSETQ. The length of the CDR3 is 14 residues. The trim removed 4 bases at V and 3 bases at J, leaving 5 bases unmatched.